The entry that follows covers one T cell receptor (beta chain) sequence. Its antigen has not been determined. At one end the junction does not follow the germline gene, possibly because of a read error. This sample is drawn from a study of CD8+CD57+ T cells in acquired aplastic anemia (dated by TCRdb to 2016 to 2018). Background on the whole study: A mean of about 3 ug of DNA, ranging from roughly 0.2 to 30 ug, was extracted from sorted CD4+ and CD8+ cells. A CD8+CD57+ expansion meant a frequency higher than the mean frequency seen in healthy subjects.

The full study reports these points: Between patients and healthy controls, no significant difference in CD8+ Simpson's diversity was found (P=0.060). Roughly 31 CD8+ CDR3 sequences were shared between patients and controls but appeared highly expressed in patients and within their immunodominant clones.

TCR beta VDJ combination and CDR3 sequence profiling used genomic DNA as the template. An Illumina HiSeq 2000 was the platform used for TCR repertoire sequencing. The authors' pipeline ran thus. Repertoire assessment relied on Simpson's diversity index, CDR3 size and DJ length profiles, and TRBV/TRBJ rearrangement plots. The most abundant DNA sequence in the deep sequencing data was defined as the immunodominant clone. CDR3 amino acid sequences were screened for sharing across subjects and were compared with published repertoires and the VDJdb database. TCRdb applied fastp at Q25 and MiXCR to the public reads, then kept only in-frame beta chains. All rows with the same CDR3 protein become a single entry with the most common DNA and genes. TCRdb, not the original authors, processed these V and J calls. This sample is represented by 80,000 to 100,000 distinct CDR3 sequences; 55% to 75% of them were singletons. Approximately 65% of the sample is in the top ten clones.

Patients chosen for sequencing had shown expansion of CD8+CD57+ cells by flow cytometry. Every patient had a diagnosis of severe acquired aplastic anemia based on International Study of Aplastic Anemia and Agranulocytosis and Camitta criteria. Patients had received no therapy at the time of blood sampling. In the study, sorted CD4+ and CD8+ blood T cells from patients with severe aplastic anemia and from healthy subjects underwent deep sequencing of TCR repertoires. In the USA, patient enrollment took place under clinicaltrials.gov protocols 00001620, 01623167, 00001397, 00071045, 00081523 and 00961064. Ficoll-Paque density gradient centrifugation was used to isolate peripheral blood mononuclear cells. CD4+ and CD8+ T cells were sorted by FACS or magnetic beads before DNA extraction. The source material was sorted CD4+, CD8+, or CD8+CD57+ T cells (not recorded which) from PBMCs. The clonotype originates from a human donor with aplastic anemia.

The DNA reads as follows: TGCGCCAGCAGCCAAGATCCAGGGCAGAACGAGCAGTACTTC. This codes for CASSQDPGQNEQYF. Recombination joined TRBV2 with TRBJ2-7; the D region possibly corresponds to TRBD1 (5 bases align). CDR1 SNHLY and CDR2 FYNNEI are derived from the germline V gene. The CDR3 sequence holds 14 residues, the cysteine and phenylalanine included. Only the CDR3 DNA is retained, 42 bases long and in frame from the first base. With the rest looked up from the reference TRBV2 and TRBJ2-7 genes rather than sequenced, the full variable domain is EPEVTQTPSHQVTQMGQEVILRCVPISNHLYFYWYRQILGQKVEFLVSFYNNEISEKSEIFDDQFSVERPDGSNFTLKIRSTKLEDSAMYFCASSQDPGQNEQYFGPGTRLTVT.